This T cell receptor beta chain comes out of a study of T-cell memory formation after mild COVID-19. Germline lookup yields CDR1 SGHAT and CDR2 FQNNGV. The CDR3 covers 15 residues. V was clipped by 3 bases and J by 4 bases, with 15 bases between them. MiXCR, run by TCRdb on the 5' RACE reads, gives a single entry per CDR3 protein. The profile shows a few hundred thousand distinct CDR3 sequences, around 30% of them singletons. With respect to this clonotype: Its antigen is currently unknown.

Study-wide findings and caveats: Second-wave clones reaching peak frequency on day 37 lacked confirmed SARS-CoV-2 specificity. Whereas later expanders leaned CD4+, clones contracting day 15 to 85 showed a balanced CD4/CD8 makeup.

Material for sequencing was PBMCs or a T cell subset sorted from them (not recorded which). The origin of this receptor is an adult woman who had mild COVID-19 (a few samples of this study predate the infection). Cell type and time point are not known. This chain links TRBV11-2 with TRBJ1-1, with a weak D call TRBD1 (6 bases). CDR3 protein: CASSLEIQGTTEAFF. The CDR3 DNA sequence: TGTGCCAGCAGCTTGGAGATACAGGGCACCACTGAAGCTTTCTTT.